This TCR beta chain was sequenced for a study of T cell repertoires and HLA-DP antigens. Study-level information: CD4+ T cells were cocultured with HeLa cells expressing HLA-DP. Average DNA input: approximately 240 ng for CD137+CD4+ sorts, approximately 1,300 ng pre-culture. Study outcomes and limitations: Average cumulative frequency of previously undetected clones was approximately 34% against one allele and less than 60% against the other.

Amplification used primers for 54 TRBV and 13 TRBJ segments. TCRdb's copy holds only in-frame clones and misses some; the assay was immunoSEQ multiplex PCR. Among about 120,000 clones, about 92% were seen once, and the ten largest hold approximately 0.25%. Regarding this clone: The antigen is unknown.

Sequencing used CD4+ T cells from PBMCs. This clonotype originated in a young woman in good health and CMV-seronegative.

CDR3 in DNA: TGTGCCAGCAGTTTTTTTGGACAGGGTATCTACGAGCAGTACTTC. Its protein product is CASSFFGQGIYEQYF. This chain joins TRBV28 and TRBJ2-7; 8 bases map to TRBD1. The V gene's germline CDR1 is MDHEN and CDR2 SYDVKM. The CDR3 totals 15 residues. Trimming took 3 bases from V and 3 from J; bases not matched to a gene: 7.